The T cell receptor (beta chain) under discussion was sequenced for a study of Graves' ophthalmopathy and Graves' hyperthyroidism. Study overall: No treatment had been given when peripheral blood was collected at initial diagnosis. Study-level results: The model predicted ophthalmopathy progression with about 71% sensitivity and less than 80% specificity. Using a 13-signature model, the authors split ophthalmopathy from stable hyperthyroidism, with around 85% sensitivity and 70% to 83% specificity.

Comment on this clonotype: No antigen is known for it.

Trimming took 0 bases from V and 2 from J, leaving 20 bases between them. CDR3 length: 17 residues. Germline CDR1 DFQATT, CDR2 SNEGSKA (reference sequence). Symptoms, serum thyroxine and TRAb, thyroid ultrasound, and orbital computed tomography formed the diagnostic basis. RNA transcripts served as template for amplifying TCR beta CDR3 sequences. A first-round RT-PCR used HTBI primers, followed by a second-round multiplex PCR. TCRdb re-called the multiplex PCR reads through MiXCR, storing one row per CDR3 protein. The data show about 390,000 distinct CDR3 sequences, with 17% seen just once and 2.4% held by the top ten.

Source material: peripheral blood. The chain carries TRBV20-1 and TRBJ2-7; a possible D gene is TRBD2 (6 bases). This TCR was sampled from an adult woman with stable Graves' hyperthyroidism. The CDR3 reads CSARDRREETVTYEQYF. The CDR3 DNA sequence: TGCAGTGCTAGAGATCGGAGGGAGGAGACAGTTACCTACGAGCAGTACTTC.